Included here is one T cell receptor beta chain sequence, with context. No cognate antigen has been identified for it. Base-call qualities are not available, and no considerably larger clone is one nucleotide away. The source of the sample is a study of blood T cell repertoires in COVID-19 (dated by TCRdb to the early 2020s). Some background on the complete study: Samples from collaborators originated in the United States, Italy and Spain and spanned both the acute and convalescent phases of COVID-19. The dataset comprised deeply sampled blood TCRbeta repertoires from subjects exposed to, actively infected with, or recovered from COVID-19. The sample metadata nearly always contained a de-identified subject ID, COVID-19 status, age in years and sex. The prospective study material was composed of cDNA or gDNA derived from T cells, B-cell-depleted T cells, or PBMCs. The repertoires were made available in a free public database intended to serve as a resource for research on the immune response to SARS-CoV-2. Where HLA class I and class II types were available, the types were taken from metadata supplied by the sample provider, not from assay-based typing. The samples were drawn from two sources: the first 160 participants of the ongoing ImmuneRACE study, and some 1,300 subjects contributed by 6 global collaborators.

TCRbeta CDR3 regions were amplified from genomic DNA by means of the immunoSEQ Assay, a bias-controlled multiplex PCR. As for the original processing: Nucleated cell counts per sample were estimated from amplification of reference gene primers within the assay. To quantify the absolute abundance of each unique TCRbeta CDR3 rearrangement, sequence reads were collapsed and filtered. For each sample, productive Simpson clonality was calculated as the square root of Simpson's diversity index over productive rearrangements. Drawn from immuneACCESS, this table holds only the in-frame rearrangements with V and J called that TCRdb kept. Clones are partly lost; checked studies trace under half to an unresolved V gene and leave the rest unexplained. That table supplies the V and J calls and clone size; D and trimming were determined from the DNA. The sample has about 420,000 clones on record, roughly 90% of them singletons. The ten top clones hold roughly 0.78% of the sample.

CDR1 and CDR2, per the germline V gene (reference sequence), are SEHNR and FQNEAQ. Between the V and J ends, shortened by 5 bases and 4 bases respectively, the junction contains 26 bases. Its CDR3 holds 18 amino acids, cysteine through phenylalanine. CDR3 DNA only is kept here, 54 bases in frame from base 1. One collaborating source in Seattle enrolled patients during active infection and followed them longitudinally through the course of disease. The collaborating institutions used their own protocols to collect whole blood in K2EDTA tubes. For TCRbeta analysis, collaborators shipped samples as frozen whole blood, isolated PBMCs, or DNA extracted from either of those sample types. The study at large found these results: The amount of clinical and demographic metadata varied by source and participant and was provided uncurated.

Material for sequencing was peripheral blood. The TCR comes from a man younger than 35 with COVID-19, enrolled during active disease. Recombination linked TRBV7-9 to TRBJ2-5, with a weak D call of TRBD2 (5 bases match). The CDR3 corresponds to CASSPKEVALGLGETQYF. The DNA sequence is given as TGTGCCAGCAGCCCGAAAGAGGTAGCGTTGGGTTTAGGAGAGACCCAGTACTTC.